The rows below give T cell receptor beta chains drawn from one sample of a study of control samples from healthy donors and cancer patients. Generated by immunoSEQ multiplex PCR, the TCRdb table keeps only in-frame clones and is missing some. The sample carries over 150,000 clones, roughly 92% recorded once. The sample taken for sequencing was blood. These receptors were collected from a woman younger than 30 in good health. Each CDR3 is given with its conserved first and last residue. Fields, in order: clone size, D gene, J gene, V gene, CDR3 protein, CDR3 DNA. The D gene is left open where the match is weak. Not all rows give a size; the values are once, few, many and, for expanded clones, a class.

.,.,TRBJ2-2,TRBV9,CASSAPLLNGELFF,TGTGCCAGCAGCGCACCGCTATTAAACGGGGAGCTGTTTTTT
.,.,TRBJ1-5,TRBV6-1,CASSEGEQSHRPQHF,TGTGCCAGCAGTGAAGGGGAACAGAGCCATCGGCCCCAGCATTTT
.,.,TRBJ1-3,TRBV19,CAIASSGNTIYF,TGTGCCATCGCGAGCTCTGGAAACACCATATATTTT
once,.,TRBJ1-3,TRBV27,CASSFVTPSPGNTIYF,TGTGCCAGCAGTTTTGTCACCCCCAGCCCCGGAAACACCATATATTTT
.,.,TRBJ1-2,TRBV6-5,CASRRQKDYGYTF,TGTGCCAGCAGGAGACAGAAGGACTATGGCTACACCTTC
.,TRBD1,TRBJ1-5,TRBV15,CATSRARGQDQPQHF,TGTGCCACCAGCAGAGCGAGGGGGCAGGATCAGCCCCAGCATTTT
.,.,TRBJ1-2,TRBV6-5,CASSLGYRDGGGYTF,TGTGCCAGCAGTTTAGGATACAGGGACGGAGGAGGCTACACCTTC
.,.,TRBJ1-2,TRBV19,CASSAGVVYGYTF,TGTGCCAGTAGCGCGGGAGTTGTCTATGGCTACACCTTC
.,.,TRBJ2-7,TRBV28,CASSFLAGPEQYF,TGTGCCAGCAGTTTCCTGGCTGGACCCGAGCAGTACTTC
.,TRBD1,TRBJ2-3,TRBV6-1,CASRPDRATDTQYF,TGTGCCAGCAGACCGGACAGGGCCACAGATACGCAGTATTTT
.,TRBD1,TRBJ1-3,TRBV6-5,CASSLDRGRGNTIYF,TGTGCCAGCAGCCTGGACAGGGGGCGAGGAAACACCATATATTTT
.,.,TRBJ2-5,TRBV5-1,CASSTGRLPETQYF,TGCGCCAGCAGCACGGGACGGCTCCCGGAGACCCAGTACTTC
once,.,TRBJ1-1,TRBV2,CASKGILYSLNTEAFF,TGTGCCAGCAAAGGGATCCTTTACAGCTTGAACACTGAAGCTTTCTTT
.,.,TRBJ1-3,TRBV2,CATGPGDAGNTIYF,TGTGCCACCGGACCAGGGGACGCTGGAAACACCATATATTTT
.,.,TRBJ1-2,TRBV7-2,CASSLGVGVYGYTF,TGTGCCAGCAGCTTAGGGGTGGGGGTCTATGGCTACACCTTC
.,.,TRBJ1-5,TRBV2,CASGTEINQPQHF,TGTGCCAGCGGTACAGAAATCAATCAGCCCCAGCATTTT
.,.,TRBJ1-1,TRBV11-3,CASSLGVGLAFF,TGTGCCAGCAGCTTAGGGGTGGGGCTGGCTTTCTTT
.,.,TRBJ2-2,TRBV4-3,CASSSGRLYRGELFF,TGCGCCAGCAGCTCGGGCCGACTGTACAGGGGGGAGCTGTTTTTT
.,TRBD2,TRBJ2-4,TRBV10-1,CASRDREVFWSKNIQYF,TGCGCCAGCAGAGACCGGGAGGTTTTTTGGTCCAAAAACATTCAGTACTTC
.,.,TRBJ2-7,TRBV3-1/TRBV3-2,CASSPWDVSYEQYF,TGTGCCAGCAGCCCGTGGGACGTTTCCTACGAGCAGTACTTC
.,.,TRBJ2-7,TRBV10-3,CAISGRQDYEQYF,TGTGCCATCAGTGGGAGACAGGACTACGAGCAGTACTTC
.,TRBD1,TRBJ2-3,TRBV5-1,CASRQGGPDTQYF,TGCGCCAGTAGACAGGGGGGGCCAGATACGCAGTATTTT
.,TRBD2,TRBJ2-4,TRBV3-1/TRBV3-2,CASSRRGEGKKNIQYF,TGTGCCAGCAGCCGTCGGGGGGAGGGGAAAAAAAACATTCAGTACTTC
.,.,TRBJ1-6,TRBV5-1,CASSLGTVNSPLHF,TGCGCCAGCAGCTTGGGGACAGTCAATTCACCCCTCCACTTT
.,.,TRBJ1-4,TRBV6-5,CASSHQGGRNEKLFF,TGTGCCAGCAGTCATCAGGGCGGGCGGAATGAAAAACTGTTTTTT
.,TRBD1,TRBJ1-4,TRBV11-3,CASTPTGGGEKLFF,TGTGCCAGCACTCCTACAGGGGGGGGTGAAAAACTGTTTTTT
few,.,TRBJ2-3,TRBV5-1,CASRDFWVGGLRVDTQYF,TGCGCCAGCAGAGACTTTTGGGTGGGGGGTCTCCGTGTGGATACGCAGTATTTT
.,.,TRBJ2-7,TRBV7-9,CASSPAGQFSYEQYF,TGTGCCAGCAGCCCCGCAGGACAGTTCTCCTACGAGCAGTACTTC
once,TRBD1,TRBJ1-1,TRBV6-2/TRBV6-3,CASSLYQGALNTEAFF,TGTGCCAGCAGTTTATATCAGGGGGCCTTGAACACTGAAGCTTTCTTT
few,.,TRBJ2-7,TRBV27,CASSSDRAYEQYF,TGTGCCAGCAGTTCGGATCGGGCCTACGAGCAGTACTTC
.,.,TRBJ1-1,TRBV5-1,CASSPLLVTEAFF,TGCGCCAGCAGCCCCCTGTTGGTCACTGAAGCTTTCTTT
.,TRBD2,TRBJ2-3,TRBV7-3,CASSRTSGGATDTQYF,TGTGCCAGCAGCCGTACTAGCGGGGGGGCCACAGATACGCAGTATTTT
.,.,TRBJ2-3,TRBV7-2,CASRPPGLKLDTQYF,TGTGCCAGCAGACCGCCGGGACTGAAATTGGATACGCAGTATTTT
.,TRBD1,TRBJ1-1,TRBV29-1,CSVPGTGDTEAFF,TGCAGCGTCCCCGGGACAGGGGACACTGAAGCTTTCTTT
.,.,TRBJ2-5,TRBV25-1,CASSDQGETQYF,TGTGCCAGCAGTGACCAGGGGGAGACCCAGTACTTC
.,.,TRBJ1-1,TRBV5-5,CASSPSGVYTEAFF,TGTGCCAGCAGCCCATCAGGGGTATACACTGAAGCTTTCTTT
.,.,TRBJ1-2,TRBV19,CASSDGYPSNYGYTF,TGTGCCAGTAGCGACGGTTATCCTAGTAACTATGGCTACACCTTC
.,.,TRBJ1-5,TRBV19,CASSKTTDGHNQPQHF,TGTGCCAGTAGTAAAACTACGGACGGACACAATCAGCCCCAGCATTTT
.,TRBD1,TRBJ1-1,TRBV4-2,CASSRATGGVFAEAFF,TGTGCCAGCAGCCGAGCAACAGGGGGAGTGTTCGCTGAAGCTTTCTTT
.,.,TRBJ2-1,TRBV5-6,CASRKENNEQFF,TGTGCCAGCAGGAAAGAGAACAATGAGCAGTTCTTC
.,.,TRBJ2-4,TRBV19,CASSIRPSAFPIAKNIQYF,TGTGCCAGTAGTATTCGGCCTAGCGCCTTCCCCATAGCCAAAAACATTCAGTACTTC
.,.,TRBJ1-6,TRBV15,CATSRDWGDSYNSPLHF,TGTGCCACCAGCAGAGATTGGGGGGATTCCTATAATTCACCCCTCCACTTT
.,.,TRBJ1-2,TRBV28,CASSFYGAGGYTF,TGTGCCAGCAGTTTTTATGGGGCTGGTGGCTACACCTTC
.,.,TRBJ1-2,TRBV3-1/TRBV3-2,CASSQEVKGVNPLANYGYTF,TGTGCCAGCAGCCAAGAAGTTAAGGGAGTCAACCCGCTAGCTAACTATGGCTACACCTTC
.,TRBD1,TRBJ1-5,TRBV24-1,CATSGGGQGPQPQHF,TGTGCCACCAGTGGGGGGGGACAGGGCCCTCAGCCCCAGCATTTT
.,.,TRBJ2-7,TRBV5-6,CASSGTEEQYF,TGTGCCAGCAGCGGGACCGAAGAGCAGTACTTC
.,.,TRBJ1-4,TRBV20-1,CSGGANEKLFF,TGCAGTGGGGGGGCTAATGAAAAACTGTTTTTT
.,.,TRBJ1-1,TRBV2,CAGKARQLNTEAFF,TGTGCCGGAAAGGCGCGACAGTTGAACACTGAAGCTTTCTTT
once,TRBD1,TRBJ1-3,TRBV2,CASIQDRGLNTIYF,TGTGCCAGCATCCAGGACAGGGGACTAAACACCATATATTTT
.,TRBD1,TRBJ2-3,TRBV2,CASSEVRPGGADTQYF,TGTGCCAGCAGTGAAGTTAGGCCAGGGGGCGCGGATACGCAGTATTTT
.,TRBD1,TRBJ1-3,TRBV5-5,CASSDRDSSGNTIYF,TGTGCCAGCAGCGATCGGGACAGCTCTGGAAACACCATATATTTT
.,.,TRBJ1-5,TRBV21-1,CASSKEQTVHQPQHF,TGTGCCAGCAGCAAGGAACAGACGGTCCATCAGCCCCAGCATTTT
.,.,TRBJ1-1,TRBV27,CASSLGETPNTEAFF,TGTGCCAGCAGTTTAGGTGAGACACCGAACACTGAAGCTTTCTTT